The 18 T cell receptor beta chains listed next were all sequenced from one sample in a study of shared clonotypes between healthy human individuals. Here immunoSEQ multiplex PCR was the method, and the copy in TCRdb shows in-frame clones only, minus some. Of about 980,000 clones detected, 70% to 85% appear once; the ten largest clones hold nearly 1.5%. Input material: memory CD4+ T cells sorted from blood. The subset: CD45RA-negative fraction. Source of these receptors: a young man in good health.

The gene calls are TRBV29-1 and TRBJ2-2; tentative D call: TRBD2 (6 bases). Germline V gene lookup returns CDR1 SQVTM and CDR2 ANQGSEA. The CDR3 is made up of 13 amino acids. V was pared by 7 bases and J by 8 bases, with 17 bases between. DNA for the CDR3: TGCAGCGCCGCATTCGGGGGTAGAGGGGAGCTGTTTTTT. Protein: CSAAFGGRGELFF.

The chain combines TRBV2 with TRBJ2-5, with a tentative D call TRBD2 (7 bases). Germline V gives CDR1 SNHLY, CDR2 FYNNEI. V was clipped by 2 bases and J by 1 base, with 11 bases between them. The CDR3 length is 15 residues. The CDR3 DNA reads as TGTGCCAGCAGTGAAAGGGGGGGGCTCCAAGAGACCCAGTACTTC. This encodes CASSERGGLQETQYF.

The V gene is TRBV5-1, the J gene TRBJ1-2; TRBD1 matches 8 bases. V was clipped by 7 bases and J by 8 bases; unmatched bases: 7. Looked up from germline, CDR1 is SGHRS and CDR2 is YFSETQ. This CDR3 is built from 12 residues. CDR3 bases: TGCGCCAGCGGCCTGGACAGGGAGGGCTACACCTTC. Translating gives CASGLDREGYTF.

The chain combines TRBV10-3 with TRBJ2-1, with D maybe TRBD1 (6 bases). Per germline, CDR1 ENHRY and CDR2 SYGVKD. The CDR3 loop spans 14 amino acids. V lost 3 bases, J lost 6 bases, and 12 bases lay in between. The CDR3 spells CAISESWTANEQFF. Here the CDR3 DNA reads TGTGCCATCAGTGAATCCTGGACAGCCAATGAGCAGTTCTTC.

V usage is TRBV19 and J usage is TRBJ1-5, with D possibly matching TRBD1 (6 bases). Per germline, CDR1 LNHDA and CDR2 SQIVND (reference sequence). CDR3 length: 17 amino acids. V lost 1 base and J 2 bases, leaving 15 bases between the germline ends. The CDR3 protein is CASSIVFRDTRNQPQHF. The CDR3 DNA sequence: TGTGCCAGTAGTATAGTTTTTAGGGACACTCGCAATCAGCCCCAGCATTTT.

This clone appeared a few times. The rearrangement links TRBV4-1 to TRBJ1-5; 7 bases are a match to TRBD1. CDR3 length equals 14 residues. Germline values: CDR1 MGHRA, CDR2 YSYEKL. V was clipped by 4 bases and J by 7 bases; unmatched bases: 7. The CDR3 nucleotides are TGCGCCAGCAGCCGTACAGGGGAAGGACAGCCCCAGCATTTT. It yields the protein CASSRTGEGQPQHF.

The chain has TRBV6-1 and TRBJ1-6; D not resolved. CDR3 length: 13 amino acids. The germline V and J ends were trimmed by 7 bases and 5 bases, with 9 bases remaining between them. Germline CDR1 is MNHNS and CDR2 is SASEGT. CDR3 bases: TGTGCCAGCATGTTCCCCCATAATTCACCCCTCCACTTT. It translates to CASMFPHNSPLHF.

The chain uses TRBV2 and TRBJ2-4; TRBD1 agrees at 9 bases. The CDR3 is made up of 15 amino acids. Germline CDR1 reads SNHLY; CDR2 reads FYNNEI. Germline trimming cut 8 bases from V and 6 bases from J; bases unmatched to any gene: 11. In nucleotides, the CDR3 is TGTGCCAGCGCTCTTCACAGGGGGCAAGGAAACATTCAGTACTTC. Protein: CASALHRGQGNIQYF.

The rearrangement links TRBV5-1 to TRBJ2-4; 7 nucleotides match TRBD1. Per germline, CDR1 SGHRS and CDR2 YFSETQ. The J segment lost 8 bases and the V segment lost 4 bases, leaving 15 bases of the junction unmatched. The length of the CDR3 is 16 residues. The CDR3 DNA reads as TGCGCCAGCAGCCCCCAAGGCCGGGACACAGGGGACATTCAGTACTTC. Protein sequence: CASSPQGRDTGDIQYF.

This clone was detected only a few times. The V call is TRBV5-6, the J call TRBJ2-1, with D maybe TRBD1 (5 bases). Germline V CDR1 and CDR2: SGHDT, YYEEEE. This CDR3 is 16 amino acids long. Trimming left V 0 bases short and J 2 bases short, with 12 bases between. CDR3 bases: TGTGCCAGCAGCTTGGTTGGCAGGGCAACCTACAATGAGCAGTTCTTC. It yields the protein CASSLVGRATYNEQFF.

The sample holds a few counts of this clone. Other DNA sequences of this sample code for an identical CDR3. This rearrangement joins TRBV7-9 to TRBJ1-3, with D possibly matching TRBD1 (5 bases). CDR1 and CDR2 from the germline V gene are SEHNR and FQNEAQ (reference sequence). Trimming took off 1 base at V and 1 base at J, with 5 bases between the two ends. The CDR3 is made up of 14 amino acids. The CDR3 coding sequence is TGTGCCAGCAGCTTAGAGGGGTCTGGAAACACCATATATTTT. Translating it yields CASSLEGSGNTIYF.

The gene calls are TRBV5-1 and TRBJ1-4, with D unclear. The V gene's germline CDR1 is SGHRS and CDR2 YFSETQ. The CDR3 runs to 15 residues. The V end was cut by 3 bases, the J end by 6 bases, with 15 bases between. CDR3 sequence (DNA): TGCGCCAGCAGCTCTGGGCGTAGAGAGGATGAAAAACTGTTTTTT. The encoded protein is CASSSGRREDEKLFF.

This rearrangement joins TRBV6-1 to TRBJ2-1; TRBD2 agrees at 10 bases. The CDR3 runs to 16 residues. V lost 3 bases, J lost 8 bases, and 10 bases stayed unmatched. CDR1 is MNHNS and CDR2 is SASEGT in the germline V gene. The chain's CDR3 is CASSDWRKRGGHEQFF. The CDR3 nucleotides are TGTGCCAGCAGTGATTGGAGGAAGCGGGGGGGCCATGAGCAGTTCTTC.

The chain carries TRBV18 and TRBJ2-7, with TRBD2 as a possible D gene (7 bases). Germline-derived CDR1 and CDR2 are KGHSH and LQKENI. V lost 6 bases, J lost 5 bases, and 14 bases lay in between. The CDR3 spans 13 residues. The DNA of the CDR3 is TGTGCCAGCTCTAGTGGGGGGGGCAACGAGCAGTACTTC. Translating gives CASSSGGGNEQYF.

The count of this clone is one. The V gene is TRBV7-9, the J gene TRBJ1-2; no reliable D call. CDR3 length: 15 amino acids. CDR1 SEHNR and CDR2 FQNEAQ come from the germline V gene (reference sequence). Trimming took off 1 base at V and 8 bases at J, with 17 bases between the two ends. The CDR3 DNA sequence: TGTGCCAGCAGCTTAGATGTCAGGCTTGCTGGGGGCTACACCTTC. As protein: CASSLDVRLAGGYTF.

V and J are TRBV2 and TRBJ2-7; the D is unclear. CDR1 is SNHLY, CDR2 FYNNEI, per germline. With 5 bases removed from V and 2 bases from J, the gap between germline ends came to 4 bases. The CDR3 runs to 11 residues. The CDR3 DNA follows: TGTGCCAGCAGTTATACCTACGAGCAGTACTTC. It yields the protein CASSYTYEQYF.

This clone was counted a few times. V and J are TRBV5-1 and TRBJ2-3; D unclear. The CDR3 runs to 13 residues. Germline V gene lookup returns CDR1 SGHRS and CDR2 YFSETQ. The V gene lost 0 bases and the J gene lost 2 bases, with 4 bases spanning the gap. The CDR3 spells CASSLEATDTQYF. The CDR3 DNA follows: TGCGCCAGCAGCTTGGAGGCCACAGATACGCAGTATTTT.

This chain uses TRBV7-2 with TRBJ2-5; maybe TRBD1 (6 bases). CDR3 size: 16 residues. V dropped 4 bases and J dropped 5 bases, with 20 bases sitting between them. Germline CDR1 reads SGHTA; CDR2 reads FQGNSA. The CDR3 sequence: CASSSQGQFVSETQYF. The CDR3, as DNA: TGTGCCAGCAGCTCACAAGGACAGTTCGTGTCCGAGACCCAGTACTTC. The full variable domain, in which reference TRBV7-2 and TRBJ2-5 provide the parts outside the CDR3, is GAGVSQSPSNKVTEKGKDVELRCDPISGHTALYWYRQSLGQGLEFLIYFQGNSAPDKSGLPSDRFSAERTGGSVSTLTIQRTQQEDSAVYLCASSSQGQFVSETQYFGPGTRLLVL.